Listed below are T cell receptor beta chains from one sample, sequenced in a study of T cells in Graves' hyperthyroidism and ophthalmopathy. MiXCR, run by TCRdb on the multiplex PCR reads, gives a single entry per CDR3 protein. In the table there are hundreds of thousands of distinct CDR3 sequences, over 15% of which are singletons. Material: blood. Every receptor here comes from a woman aged 55-69 years with Graves' ophthalmopathy. Each CDR3 is given with its conserved first and last residue. The order of the fields is clone size, D gene, V gene, J gene, CDR3 DNA, CDR3 protein. D genes are given only for firm matches. Some rows mark clone size as missing; the rest say once, few, many or name a class of expanded clone.

>.|.|TRBV9|TRBJ1-1
TGTGCCAGCAGCCTCGACGCGGGGGCGGGCGGCACTGAAGCTTTCTTT
CASSLDAGAGGTEAFF
>few|.|TRBV6-1|TRBJ2-2
TGTGCCAGCAGCCCCGCCGACACCGGGGAGCTGTTTTTT
CASSPADTGELFF
>.|TRBD1|TRBV4-1|TRBJ1-4
TGCGCCAGCAGCCATGTAGGGACAGGGAATGAAAAACTGTTTTTT
CASSHVGTGNEKLFF
>many|TRBD2|TRBV27|TRBJ2-1
TGTGCCAAGCCTGGACTAGCGGAGTACAATGAGCAGTTCTTC
CAKPGLAEYNEQFF
>many|TRBD1|TRBV5-4|TRBJ2-5
TGTGCCAGCAGCTTTCCGACAGGGCCAGAGACCCAGTACTTC
CASSFPTGPETQYF
>.|TRBD1|TRBV7-9|TRBJ2-7
TGTGCCAGCAGCTTAGACTTTGGACAGGGGAATCCCGAGCAGTACTTC
CASSLDFGQGNPEQYF
>once|TRBD2|TRBV25-1|TRBJ2-1
TGTGCCAGCAGTGAACGCGGGAGCAGATACAATGAGCAGCTCTTC
CASSERGSRYNEQLF
>.|.|TRBV20-1|TRBJ1-6
TGCAGTGCTAGAGATGGCCGGGAAGGGGCACCCCTCCACTTT
CSARDGREGAPLHF
>many|.|TRBV7-9|TRBJ2-7
TGTGCCAGCAGCGAGAGGGGGGGCTACTCCTACGAGCAGTACTTC
CASSERGGYSYEQYF
>many|.|TRBV5-1|TRBJ1-4
TGCGCCAGCAGCCGGGCCTTGAATGAAAAACTGTTTTTT
CASSRALNEKLFF
>few|TRBD1|TRBV6-1|TRBJ2-2
TGTGCCAGCAGTGACTCGGACAGGGAGGACACCGGGGAGCTGTTTTTT
CASSDSDREDTGELFF
>many|TRBD2|TRBV6-2/TRBV6-3|TRBJ2-1
TGTGCCAGCAGCCAACTAGCGGGATTGCGGAATGAGCAGTTCTTC
CASSQLAGLRNEQFF
>few|TRBD1|TRBV7-2|TRBJ2-1
TGTGCCAGCAGCTTCGACAGGGGGGCCTACAATGAGCAGTTCTTC
CASSFDRGAYNEQFF
>many|.|TRBV7-2|TRBJ2-5
TGTGCCAGCAGCCACTTGTCGTTCGAGGGAAAGGAGACCCAGTACTTC
CASSHLSFEGKETQYF
>few|.|TRBV5-1|TRBJ2-7
TGCGCCAGCCCCCCCCCCTACGAGCAGTACTTC
CASPPPYEQYF